These 8 T cell receptor beta chains were sequenced from one sample in a study of early T cells in non-severe SARS-CoV-2 infection. TCRdb reanalysed the 5' RACE reads using MiXCR and keeps one entry per CDR3 protein. The sample lists 70,000 or so distinct CDR3 sequences; roughly an eighth were seen once. The sample consisted of whole blood. These TCRs come from an adult who was a healthcare worker with PCR-confirmed SARS-CoV-2 infection or an uninfected control (not recorded which).

V gene TRBV12-3 or TRBV12-4 combines with J gene TRBJ2-2, with 9 bases identical to TRBD1. The CDR3 covers 19 residues. Germline trimming cut 5 bases from V and 0 bases from J; bases unmatched to any gene: 13. The DNA for the CDR3 is TGTGCCAGCAGTCCGGGACAGGGTGTTTGGGGGACGAACACCGGGGAGCTGTTTTTT. Its translation: CASSPGQGVWGTNTGELFF.

This clonotype was counted only a few times. In DNA, the CDR3 is TGTGCCAGCAGTTACGACGTACAGACCCAGTACTTC. It is translated as CASSYDVQTQYF. The chain joins TRBV6-2 or TRBV6-3 to TRBJ2-5; D unresolved. V was cut by 2 bases and J by 6 bases, with 7 bases left in between. This CDR3 contains 12 residues. CDR1 and CDR2 from the germline V gene are MNHEY and SVGEGT.

This clonotype was observed many times. This chain joins TRBV7-2 and TRBJ1-5; the D is unclear. Trimming stripped 3 bases from V and 7 bases from J, with 7 bases between. The CDR3 length is 12 residues. Germline CDR1 SGHTA, CDR2 FQGNSA. In DNA, the CDR3 is TGTGCCAGCAGCTTGATTGGACAGCCCCAGCATTTT. Amino acid sequence: CASSLIGQPQHF.

The chain employs TRBV12-3 or TRBV12-4 and TRBJ2-5, with D tentatively TRBD2 (6 bases). The V end lost 6 bases, the J end lost 3 bases, and 23 bases lay between the germline ends. CDR3 length: 17 residues. The CDR3: CASRAFRSGPLKETQYF. The DNA of the CDR3 is TGTGCCAGCAGGGCCTTTAGGAGCGGGCCCCTTAAAGAGACCCAGTACTTC.

In this sample, this clonotype turned up a few times. The V gene is TRBV14, the J gene TRBJ2-1; D might be TRBD1 (5 bases). V was cut by 2 bases and J by 8 bases, with 7 bases left in between. The CDR3 loop spans 12 amino acids. Per germline, CDR1 SGHDN and CDR2 FVKESK. The CDR3, as DNA: TGTGCCAGCAGCCAAAACAGGCATGAGCAGTTCTTC. The encoded protein is CASSQNRHEQFF.

A few counts support this clonotype. J is TRBJ2-3 and V is TRBV4-2, with D tentatively TRBD2 (5 bases). The CDR3 extends over 16 amino acids. In germline, CDR1 is LGHNA, CDR2 YNFKEQ. Trimming pared 0 bases from V and 1 base from J, leaving 11 bases between. The chain's CDR3 is CASSQDLAEGTDTQYF. The CDR3 DNA reads as TGTGCCAGCAGCCAAGATCTAGCAGAGGGCACAGATACGCAGTATTTT.

This clonotype turned up a few times. The chain carries TRBV7-9 and TRBJ1-1; D unresolved. The V and J ends lost 3 bases and 1 base respectively, with 6 bases between them. This CDR3 spans 13 amino acids. Per the germline V gene, CDR1 is SEHNR and CDR2 is FQNEAQ (reference sequence). The CDR3 loop is CASSFERNTEAFF. DNA for the CDR3: TGTGCCAGCAGCTTTGAACGGAACACTGAAGCTTTCTTT.

The rearrangement uses TRBV10-2 and TRBJ2-7, with a tentative D call TRBD1 (6 bases). V was shortened by 6 bases and J by 6 bases, with 18 bases between the two germline ends. The CDR3 has 14 residues. Germline CDR1 reads WSHSY; CDR2 reads SAAADI. This chain's CDR3 is CASSPGTSGAEQYF. The CDR3 region has the DNA TGCGCCAGCAGCCCCGGGACATCCGGCGCCGAGCAGTACTTC.